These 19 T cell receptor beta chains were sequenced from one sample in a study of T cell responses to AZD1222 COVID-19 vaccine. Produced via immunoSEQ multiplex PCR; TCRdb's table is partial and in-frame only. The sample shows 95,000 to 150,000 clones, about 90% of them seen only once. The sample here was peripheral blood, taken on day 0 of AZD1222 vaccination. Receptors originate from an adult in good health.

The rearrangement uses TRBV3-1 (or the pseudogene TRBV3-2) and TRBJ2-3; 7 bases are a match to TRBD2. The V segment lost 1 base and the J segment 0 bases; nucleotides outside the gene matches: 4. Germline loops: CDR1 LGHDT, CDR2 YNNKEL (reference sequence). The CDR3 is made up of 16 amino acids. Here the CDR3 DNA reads TGTGCCAGCAGCCAAGTGGGCGGGAGTAGCACAGATACGCAGTATTTT. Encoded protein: CASSQVGGSSTDTQYF.

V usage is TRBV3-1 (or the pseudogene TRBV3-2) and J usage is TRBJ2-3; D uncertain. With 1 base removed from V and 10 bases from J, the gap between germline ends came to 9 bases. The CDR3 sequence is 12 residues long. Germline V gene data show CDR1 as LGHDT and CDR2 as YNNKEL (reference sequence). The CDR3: CASSQVSGAQYF. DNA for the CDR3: TGTGCCAGCAGCCAAGTTTCGGGCGCGCAGTATTTT.

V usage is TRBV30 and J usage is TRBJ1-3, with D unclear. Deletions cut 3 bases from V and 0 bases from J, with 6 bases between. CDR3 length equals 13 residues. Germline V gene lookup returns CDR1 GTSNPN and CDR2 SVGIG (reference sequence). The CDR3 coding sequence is TGTGCCTGGAGGAGACCCTCTGGAAACACCATATATTTT. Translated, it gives CAWRRPSGNTIYF.

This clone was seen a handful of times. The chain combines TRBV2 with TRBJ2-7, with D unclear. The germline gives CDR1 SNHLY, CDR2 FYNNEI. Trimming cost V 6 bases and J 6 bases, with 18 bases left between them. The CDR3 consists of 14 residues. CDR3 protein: CASSVLGSPGEQYF. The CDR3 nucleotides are TGTGCCAGCAGCGTCCTGGGATCACCGGGCGAGCAGTACTTC.

The CDR3 protein is CASSFEQAITEQYF. In nucleotides, the CDR3 is TGTGCCAGCAGCTTCGAGCAGGCGATCACCGAGCAGTACTTC. The chain links TRBV7-9 to TRBJ2-7; D is ambiguous. V lost 3 bases, J lost 6 bases, and 15 bases lay in between. The CDR3 runs to 14 residues. Germline CDR1 and CDR2: SEHNR and FQNEAQ (reference sequence). Combining the CDR3 with reference TRBV7-9 and TRBJ2-7 gives the whole variable domain DTGVSQNPRHKITKRGQNVTFRCDPISEHNRLYWYRQTLGQGPEFLTYFQNEAQLEKSRLLSDRFSAERPKGSFSTLEIQRTEQGDSAMYLCASSFEQAITEQYFGPGTRLTVT.

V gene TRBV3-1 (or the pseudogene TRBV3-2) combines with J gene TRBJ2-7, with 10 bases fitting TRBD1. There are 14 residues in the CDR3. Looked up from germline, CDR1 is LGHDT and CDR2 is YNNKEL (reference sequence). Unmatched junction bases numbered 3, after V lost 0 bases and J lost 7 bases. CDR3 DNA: TGTGCCAGCAGCCAAGATTGGACAGGGGGTGAGCAGTACTTC. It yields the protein CASSQDWTGGEQYF.

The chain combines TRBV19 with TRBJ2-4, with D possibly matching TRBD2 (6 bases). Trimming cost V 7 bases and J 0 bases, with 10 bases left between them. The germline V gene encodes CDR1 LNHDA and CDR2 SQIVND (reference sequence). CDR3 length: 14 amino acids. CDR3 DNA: TGTGCCAGTATTGACGGGGGAGCCAAAAACATTCAGTACTTC. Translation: CASIDGGAKNIQYF. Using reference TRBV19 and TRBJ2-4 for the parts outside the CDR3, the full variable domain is DGGITQSPKYLFRKEGQNVTLSCEQNLNHDAMYWYRQDPGQGLRLIYYSQIVNDFQKGDIAEGYSVSREKKESFPLTVTSAQKNPTAFYLCASIDGGAKNIQYFGAGTRLSVL.

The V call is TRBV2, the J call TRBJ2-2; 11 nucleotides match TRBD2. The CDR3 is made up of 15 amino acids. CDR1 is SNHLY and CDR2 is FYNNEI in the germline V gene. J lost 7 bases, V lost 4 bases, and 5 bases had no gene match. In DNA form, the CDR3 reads TGTGCCAGCAGTGTCCCTAGCGGGGGGAACGGGGAGCTGTTTTTT. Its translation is CASSVPSGGNGELFF.

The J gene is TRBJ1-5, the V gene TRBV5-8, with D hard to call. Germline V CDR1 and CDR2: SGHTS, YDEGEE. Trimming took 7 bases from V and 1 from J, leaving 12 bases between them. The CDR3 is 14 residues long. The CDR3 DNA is TGTGCCAGCTACCATCGGGAGAGCAATCAGCCCCAGCATTTT. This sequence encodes CASYHRESNQPQHF.

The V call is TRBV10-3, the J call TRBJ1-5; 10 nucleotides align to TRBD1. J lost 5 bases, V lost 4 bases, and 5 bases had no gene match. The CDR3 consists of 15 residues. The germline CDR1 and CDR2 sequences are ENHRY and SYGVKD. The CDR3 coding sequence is TGTGCCATCAGTGCCCAGACAGGGGGCGATCAGCCCCAGCATTTT. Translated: CAISAQTGGDQPQHF.

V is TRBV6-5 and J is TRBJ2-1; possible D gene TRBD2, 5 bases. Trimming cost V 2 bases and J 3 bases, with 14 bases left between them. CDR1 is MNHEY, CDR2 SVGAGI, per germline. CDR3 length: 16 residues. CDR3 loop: CASSYAMGGYYNEQFF. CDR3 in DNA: TGTGCCAGCAGTTACGCGATGGGCGGGTACTACAATGAGCAGTTCTTC.

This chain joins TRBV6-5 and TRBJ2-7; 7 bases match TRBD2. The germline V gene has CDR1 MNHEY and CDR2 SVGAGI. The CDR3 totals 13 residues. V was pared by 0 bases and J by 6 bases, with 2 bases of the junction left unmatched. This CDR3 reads CASSYSTSLEQYF. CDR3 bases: TGTGCCAGCAGTTACTCGACTAGCCTCGAGCAGTACTTC.

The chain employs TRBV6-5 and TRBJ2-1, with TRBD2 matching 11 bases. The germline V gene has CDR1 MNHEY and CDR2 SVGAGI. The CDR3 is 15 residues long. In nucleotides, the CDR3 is TGTGGCACCGCGGATAGCGGGAGGGCCTACAATGAGCAGTTCTTC. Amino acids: CGTADSGRAYNEQFF.

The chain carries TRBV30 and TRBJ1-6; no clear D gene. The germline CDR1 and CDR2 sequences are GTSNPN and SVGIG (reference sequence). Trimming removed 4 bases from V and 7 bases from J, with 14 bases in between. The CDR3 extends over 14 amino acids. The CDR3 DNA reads TGTGCCTGGACCAGGAGAGGGAAAAATTCACCCCTCCACTTT. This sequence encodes CAWTRRGKNSPLHF.

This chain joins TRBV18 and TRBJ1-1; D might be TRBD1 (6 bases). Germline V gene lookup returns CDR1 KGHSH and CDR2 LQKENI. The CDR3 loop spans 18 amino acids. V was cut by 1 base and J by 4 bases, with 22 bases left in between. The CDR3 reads CASSPRRQWGAGSTEAFF. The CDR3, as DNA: TGTGCCAGCTCACCACGGCGACAATGGGGGGCGGGCAGCACTGAAGCTTTCTTT.

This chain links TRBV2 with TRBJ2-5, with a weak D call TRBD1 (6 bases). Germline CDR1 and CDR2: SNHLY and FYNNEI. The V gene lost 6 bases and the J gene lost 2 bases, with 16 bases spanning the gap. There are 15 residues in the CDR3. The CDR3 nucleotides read TGTGCCAGCAGCCTAGTGGGGCAGGGGCAAGAGACCCAGTACTTC. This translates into CASSLVGQGQETQYF.

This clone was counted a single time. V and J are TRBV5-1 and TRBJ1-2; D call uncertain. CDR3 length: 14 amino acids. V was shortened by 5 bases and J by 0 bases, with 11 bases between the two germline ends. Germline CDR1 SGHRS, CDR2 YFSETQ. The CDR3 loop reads CASSFGGANYGYTF. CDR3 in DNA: TGCGCCAGCAGTTTCGGTGGTGCTAACTATGGCTACACCTTC.

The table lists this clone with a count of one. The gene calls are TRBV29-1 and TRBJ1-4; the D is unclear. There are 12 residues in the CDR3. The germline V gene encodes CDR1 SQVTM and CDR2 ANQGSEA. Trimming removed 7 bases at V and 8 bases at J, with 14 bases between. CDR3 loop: CSAIRGREKLFF. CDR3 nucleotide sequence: TGCAGCGCCATCAGAGGGAGGGAAAAACTGTTTTTT.

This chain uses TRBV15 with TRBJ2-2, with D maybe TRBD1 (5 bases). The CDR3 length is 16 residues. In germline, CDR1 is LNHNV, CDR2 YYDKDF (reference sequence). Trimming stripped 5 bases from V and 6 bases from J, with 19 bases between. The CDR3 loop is CATSGPQGGLAGELFF. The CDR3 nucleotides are TGTGCCACCAGCGGACCCCAGGGCGGTCTCGCCGGGGAGCTGTTTTTT.